The subject of this entry is one T cell receptor (beta chain). The antigen is unknown. Full-length variable regions came from constant-region reverse primers plus semi-nested Nested Universal Primer A PCR. TCRdb analysed the 5' RACE reads with MiXCR anew, one entry per CDR3 protein. Among some 30,000 distinct CDR3 sequences, roughly 24% were seen once, and the ten largest hold less than 4%. Purified naive CD4+ T cells were depleted of CD25+ Tregs. V shed 1 base and J shed 2 bases, with 8 bases lying between them. This CDR3 contains 14 residues. Germline V gene sequence: CDR1 KGHSH, CDR2 LQKENI. Whole-study results and caveats: The TCR gene usage of tumor memory CD4+ T cells clustered together with blood and lymph node memory CD4+ cells and with lymph node naive CD4+ cells. The larger cohort examined one V-J beta rearrangement, not whole repertoires.

The source material was naive CD4+ T cells sorted from a lymph node. Subset denoted: naive CD4+ T cells, CD4+CD45RA+CD25-. The sequence came from a female donor with breast cancer. The chain recombines TRBV18 with TRBJ1-1, with D tentatively TRBD1 (5 bases). The CDR3 bases are TGTGCCAGCTCACCACGGGGGGGAAACACTGAAGCTTTCTTT. This gives the protein CASSPRGGNTEAFF.